The T cell receptor beta chain under discussion was sequenced for a study of OX40 agonist ivuxolimab in advanced cancers. Study background: Patients receiving dose escalation had hepatocellular carcinoma, melanoma, renal cell or head and neck cancer. Partial responses, seen in three patients, involved one hepatocellular carcinoma and two cutaneous melanomas.

Whole-study results and caveats: Individuals who were partial responders at 0.1-3.0 mg/kg had clonal expansion that ranked among the lowest. Researchers report that CD8+ T cells had, on average, more expanded clones than CD4+.

Some clones are missing from TCRdb's copy, which holds only in-frame ones; the method was immunoSEQ multiplex PCR. The sample contains 55,000 to 75,000 clones, around 90% of which appear only once. In regard to this clone: What it binds is unknown.

V lost 0 bases, J lost 0 bases, and 10 bases lay in between. The CDR3 contains 15 residues. Germline V gene data show CDR1 as SGHRS and CDR2 as YFSETQ. V gene TRBV5-1 combines with J gene TRBJ2-7; D unclear. Sequencing was performed on CD4+ or CD8+ T cells sorted from blood, taken in a trial of the OX40 agonist ivuxolimab. This TCR derives from an adult with an advanced solid tumor such as melanoma, head and neck, liver or kidney cancer. This CDR3 reads CASSLAGRNSYEQYF. In DNA, the CDR3 is TGCGCCAGCAGCTTGGCGGGCAGGAACTCCTACGAGCAGTACTTC.